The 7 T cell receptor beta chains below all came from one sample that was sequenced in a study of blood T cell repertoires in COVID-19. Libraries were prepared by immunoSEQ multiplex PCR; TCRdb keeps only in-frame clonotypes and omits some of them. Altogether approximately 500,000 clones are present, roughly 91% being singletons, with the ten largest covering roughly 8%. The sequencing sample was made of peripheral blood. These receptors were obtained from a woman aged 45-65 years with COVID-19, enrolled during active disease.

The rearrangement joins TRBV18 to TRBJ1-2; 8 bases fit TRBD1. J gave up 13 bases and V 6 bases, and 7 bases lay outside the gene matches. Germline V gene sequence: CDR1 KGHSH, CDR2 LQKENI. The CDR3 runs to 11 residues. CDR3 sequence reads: CASSGQGEGTF. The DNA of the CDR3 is TGTGCCAGCTCCGGACAGGGCGAGGGCACCTTC. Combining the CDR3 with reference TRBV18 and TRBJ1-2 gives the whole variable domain NAGVMQNPRHLVRRRGQEARLRCSPMKGHSHVYWYRQLPEEGLKFMVYLQKENIIDESGMPKERFSAEFPKEGPSILRIQQVVRGDSAAYFCASSGQGEGTFGSGTRLTVV.

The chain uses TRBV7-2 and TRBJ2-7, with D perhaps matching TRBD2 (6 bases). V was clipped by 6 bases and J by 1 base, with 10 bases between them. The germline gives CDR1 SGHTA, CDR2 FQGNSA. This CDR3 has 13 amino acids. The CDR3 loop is CASRGGLSYEQYF. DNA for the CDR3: TGTGCCAGCAGGGGGGGACTTTCCTACGAGCAGTACTTC.

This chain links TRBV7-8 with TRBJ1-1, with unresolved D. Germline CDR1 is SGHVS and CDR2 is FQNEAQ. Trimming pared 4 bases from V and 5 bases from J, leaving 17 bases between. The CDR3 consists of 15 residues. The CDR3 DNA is TGTGCCAGCAGCTCCTCCCGGGGAGGAAGGACTGAAGCTTTCTTT. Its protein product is CASSSSRGGRTEAFF.

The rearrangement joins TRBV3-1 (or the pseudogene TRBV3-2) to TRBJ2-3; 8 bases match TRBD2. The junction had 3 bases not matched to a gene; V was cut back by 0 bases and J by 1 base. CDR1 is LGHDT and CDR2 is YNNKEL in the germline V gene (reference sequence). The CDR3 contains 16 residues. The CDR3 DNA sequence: TGTGCCAGCAGCCAAGATCCCGGGGGGGGCACAGATACGCAGTATTTT. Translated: CASSQDPGGGTDTQYF.

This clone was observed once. As DNA, the CDR3 is TGCGCCAGCAGCTTGGTCACGGGGGACCTCCTCTCGCCTGGAAACACCATATATTTT. Amino acids: CASSLVTGDLLSPGNTIYF. The V and J genes are TRBV5-1 and TRBJ1-3; a possible D gene is TRBD1 (5 bases). Germline lookup yields CDR1 SGHRS and CDR2 YFSETQ. The ends were cut back, 0 bases at V and 2 bases at J, with 21 bases in the middle. This CDR3 region has 19 residues.

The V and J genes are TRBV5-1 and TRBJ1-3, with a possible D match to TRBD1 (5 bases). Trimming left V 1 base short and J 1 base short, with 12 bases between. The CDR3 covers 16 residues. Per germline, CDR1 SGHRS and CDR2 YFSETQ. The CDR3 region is CASSLFQGLSGNTIYF. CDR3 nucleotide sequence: TGCGCCAGCAGCTTGTTTCAGGGTCTGTCTGGAAACACCATATATTTT. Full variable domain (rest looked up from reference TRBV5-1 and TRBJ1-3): KAGVTQTPRYLIKTRGQQVTLSCSPISGHRSVSWYQQTPGQGLQFLFEYFSETQRNKGNFPGRFSGRQFSNSRSEMNVSTLELGDSALYLCASSLFQGLSGNTIYFGEGSWLTVV.

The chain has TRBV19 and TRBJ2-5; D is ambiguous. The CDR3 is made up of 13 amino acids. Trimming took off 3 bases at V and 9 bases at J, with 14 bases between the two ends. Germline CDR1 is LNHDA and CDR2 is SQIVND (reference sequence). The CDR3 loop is CASSISYLRPQYF. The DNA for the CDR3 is TGTGCCAGTAGTATTAGCTATCTAAGGCCCCAGTACTTC.